One and the same sample provided the 7 T cell receptor beta chains below, sequenced in a study of HIV-infected patients and healthy controls. Whole blood was used without fractionation, so all unsorted peripheral T cells were included. cDNA was made from about 510 ng RNA using alpha and beta constant primers. Alpha and beta chain libraries were made separately by chain-specific third strand synthesis with multiplexing indices. TCRdb analysed the 5' RACE reads with MiXCR anew, one entry per CDR3 protein. This table has under 20,000 distinct CDR3 sequences, roughly 9.3% appearing once. Input material: blood. The receptor set was obtained from an adult in good health.

This clonotype was counted at least ten times. The V gene is TRBV7-9, the J gene TRBJ2-6, with unresolved D. Trimming removed 6 bases at V and 1 base at J, with 7 bases between. CDR1 and CDR2 (germline): SEHNR, FQNEAQ (reference sequence). The CDR3 spans 14 residues. The CDR3 nucleotides read TGTGCCAGCAGTCCATGGTCTGGGGCCAACGTCCTGACTTTC. This codes for CASSPWSGANVLTF.

At least ten counts were recorded for this clonotype. The chain employs TRBV7-9 and TRBJ2-5, with a tentative D call TRBD2 (5 bases). Germline CDR1 is SEHNR and CDR2 is FQNEAQ (reference sequence). The CDR3 has 16 residues. With 5 bases removed from V and 5 bases from J, the gap between germline ends came to 21 bases. CDR3 nucleotides: TGTGCCAGCAGCCCCCGGTTGGCTAGCCCCGGGGAGACCCAGTACTTC. Protein sequence: CASSPRLASPGETQYF. Using reference TRBV7-9 and TRBJ2-5 for the parts outside the CDR3, the full variable domain is DTGVSQNPRHKITKRGQNVTFRCDPISEHNRLYWYRQTLGQGPEFLTYFQNEAQLEKSRLLSDRFSAERPKGSFSTLEIQRTEQGDSAMYLCASSPRLASPGETQYFGPGTRLLVL.

This clonotype was detected ten times or more. The chain carries TRBV20-1 and TRBJ2-7, with TRBD1 matching 8 bases. The CDR3 totals 15 residues. The V segment lost 0 bases and the J segment 6 bases; nucleotides outside the gene matches: 10. The V gene's germline CDR1 is DFQATT and CDR2 SNEGSKA (reference sequence). CDR3 amino acids: CSARDPAGQGLEQYF. The CDR3 DNA sequence: TGCAGTGCTAGAGATCCCGCCGGACAGGGCCTCGAGCAGTACTTC.

This clonotype was seen at least ten times. The chain carries TRBV14 and TRBJ2-5, with 8 bases lining up with TRBD2. CDR3 size: 17 residues. J was trimmed by 1 base and V by 4 bases; bases with no gene match: 11. From germline, CDR1 is SGHDN and CDR2 FVKESK. CDR3 loop: CASSPPSAGGPQETQYF. CDR3 coding DNA: TGTGCCAGCAGCCCCCCTTCCGCGGGAGGACCCCAAGAGACCCAGTACTTC.

The chain employs TRBV6-4 and TRBJ2-1; 11 bases map to TRBD2. V lost 6 bases and J lost 5; bases outside the gene matches: 3. Germline CDR1 reads MRHNA; CDR2 reads SNTAGT. The CDR3 has 14 amino acids. The CDR3 loop reads CASSLTSGNNEQFF. The CDR3 nucleotides read TGTGCCAGCAGCCTGACTAGCGGGAACAATGAGCAGTTCTTC.

This clonotype was seen ten or more times. The chain joins TRBV10-3 to TRBJ2-7; D unresolved. The ends were cut back, 7 bases at V and 1 base at J, with 17 bases in the middle. CDR1 is ENHRY, CDR2 SYGVKD, per germline. This CDR3 has 15 residues. The CDR3 DNA reads TGTGCCATCAAGATAGGGCCCTCGCCATCCTACGAGCAGTACTTC. Translation gives CAIKIGPSPSYEQYF.

This clonotype was detected a few times. J is TRBJ2-7 and V is TRBV7-8; D not resolved. CDR3 length: 15 amino acids. The germline gives CDR1 SGHVS, CDR2 FQNEAQ. V was cut by 5 bases and J by 3 bases, with 17 bases left in between. The CDR3 spells CASSPPGSAGYEQYF. The CDR3 bases are TGTGCCAGCAGCCCGCCCGGATCGGCCGGCTACGAGCAGTACTTC.